These 28 T cell receptor beta chains originate from one sample sequenced in a study of blood T cells in healthy people across ages. Sample-barcoded 5' priming and a J-beta primer mix drove a second PCR of 7 to 11 cycles. TCRdb reprocessed the 5' RACE reads with MiXCR, giving one entry per CDR3 protein. The sample lists roughly 1,800,000 distinct CDR3 sequences; roughly 49% were seen once. The sample comprised blood. Every receptor here comes from a woman between 40 and 50 years old in good health.

This clonotype was seen more than once but under ten times. V and J are TRBV6-2 or TRBV6-3 and TRBJ2-5, with a possible D match to TRBD1 (6 bases). V shed 6 bases and J shed 11 bases, with 16 bases lying between them. The CDR3 contains 12 residues. Germline values: CDR1 MNHEY, CDR2 SVGEGT. CDR3 nucleotides: TGTGCCAGCAGAGACTCCGGACAGTTACAGTACTTC. This translates into CASRDSGQLQYF.

This chain uses TRBV7-2 with TRBJ1-1; TRBD1 matches at 7 bases. This CDR3 is built from 16 residues. J lost 1 base, V lost 3 bases, and 8 bases had no gene match. The germline V gene encodes CDR1 SGHTA and CDR2 FQGNSA. The CDR3 loop reads CASSFQGGAGNTEAFF. CDR3 coding DNA: TGTGCCAGCAGCTTCCAGGGGGGCGCGGGGAACACTGAAGCTTTCTTT.

The gene calls are TRBV3-1 and TRBJ1-2; no definite D call. CDR1 and CDR2 from the germline V gene are LGHDT and YNNKEL (reference sequence). The germline V and J ends were trimmed by 0 bases and 8 bases, with 7 bases remaining between them. The length of the CDR3 is 12 residues. The CDR3, as DNA: TGTGCCAGCAGCCAAGATTCGTGGGGCTACACCTTC. It yields the protein CASSQDSWGYTF.

The V and J genes are TRBV6-2 or TRBV6-3 and TRBJ1-1; possible D gene TRBD1, 5 bases. Germline loops: CDR1 MNHEY, CDR2 SVGEGT. With 7 bases removed from V and 10 bases from J, the gap between germline ends came to 16 bases. The CDR3 has 12 residues. The CDR3 loop reads CASTRDGGGAFF. CDR3 coding DNA: TGTGCCAGCACCCGGGACGGTGGAGGAGCTTTCTTT.

The V and J genes are TRBV7-9 and TRBJ1-1; D possibly corresponds to TRBD1 (5 bases). This CDR3 contains 12 residues. CDR1 and CDR2 (germline): SEHNR, FQNEAQ (reference sequence). The V and J ends lost 5 bases and 8 bases respectively, with 12 bases between them. In DNA, the CDR3 is TGTGCCAGCAGCCTACAGGAGATGGAAGCTTTCTTT. Translating it yields CASSLQEMEAFF.

In its sample, this clonotype was seen a few times. The chain uses TRBV7-2 and TRBJ2-4; 10 positions agree with TRBD2. CDR1 and CDR2 from the germline V gene are SGHTA and FQGNSA. CDR3 length equals 15 residues. With 3 bases clipped from V and 6 bases from J, the junction kept 5 bases outside the gene matches. The CDR3 loop reads CASSLNSGGSNIQYF. The CDR3 coding sequence is TGTGCCAGCAGCTTGAATAGCGGGGGGTCAAACATTCAGTACTTC.

The genes are TRBV6-1 and TRBJ2-1, with D perhaps matching TRBD1 (6 bases). Germline V gives CDR1 MNHNS, CDR2 SASEGT. Between the trimmed V and J ends, which lost 0 bases and 12 bases, there was a span of 12 bases. This CDR3 region has 13 residues. This CDR3 reads CASSEAGGSRQFF. For the CDR3, the DNA is TGTGCCAGCAGTGAAGCAGGGGGTTCCCGGCAGTTCTTC.

The chain combines TRBV20-1 with TRBJ2-3; possible D gene TRBD1, 7 bases. Per the germline V gene, CDR1 is DFQATT and CDR2 is SNEGSKA (reference sequence). V was clipped by 7 bases and J by 6 bases, with 17 bases between them. The CDR3 loop spans 13 amino acids. The CDR3 sequence is CSVRRGLIDTQYF. Written as DNA, the CDR3 is TGCAGTGTAAGGAGGGGGCTGATTGATACGCAGTATTTT.

In this sample, this clonotype turned up a few times. The CDR3 loop reads CATSRDERFTDTQYF. CDR3 DNA: TGTGCCACCAGCAGAGATGAGCGGTTTACAGATACGCAGTATTTT. The chain uses TRBV15 and TRBJ2-3; tentatively, D is TRBD2 (5 bases). Germline lookup yields CDR1 LNHNV and CDR2 YYDKDF (reference sequence). The CDR3 extends over 15 amino acids. V was clipped by 0 bases and J by 3 bases, with 10 bases between them.

The gene calls are TRBV29-1 and TRBJ2-1; TRBD2 aligns across 9 bases. This CDR3 comprises 16 residues. With 7 bases clipped from V and 4 bases from J, the junction kept 14 bases outside the gene matches. In germline, CDR1 is SQVTM, CDR2 ANQGSEA. The DNA for the CDR3 is TGCAGCGCCGAAGCGGATAGCGGGGGCTATTACAATGAGCAGTTCTTC. This sequence encodes CSAEADSGGYYNEQFF.

Here the CDR3 reads CASSEEGNAGGSNEQFF. CDR3 coding DNA: TGTGCCAGCAGCGAGGAGGGGAACGCGGGGGGATCCAATGAGCAGTTCTTC. The chain is built from TRBV9 and TRBJ2-1; 8 positions match TRBD2. The germline V gene has CDR1 SGDLS and CDR2 YYNGEE. With V trimmed by 3 bases and J by 6 bases, 14 bases remained unmatched. The CDR3 runs to 17 residues.

The genes are TRBV6-1 and TRBJ2-4; D ambiguous. The V and J ends lost 2 bases and 0 bases respectively, with 8 bases between them. CDR1 MNHNS and CDR2 SASEGT come from the germline V gene. The CDR3 is 15 amino acids. In DNA form, the CDR3 reads TGTGCCAGCAGTGAATCGCTCCTAGCCAAAAACATTCAGTACTTC. Residues: CASSESLLAKNIQYF.

The chain employs TRBV29-1 and TRBJ2-5, with 7 bases lining up with TRBD1. The trim removed 5 bases at V and 3 bases at J, leaving 12 bases unmatched. This CDR3 has 15 amino acids. The germline V gene encodes CDR1 SQVTM and CDR2 ANQGSEA. CDR3 region: CSVKNPGQFKETQYF. CDR3 DNA: TGCAGCGTTAAAAATCCGGGACAGTTTAAAGAGACCCAGTACTTC.

The CDR3 sequence: CASSLNLRRGSTDTQYF. The CDR3 coding sequence is TGTGCCAGCAGTTTAAATTTGCGGCGGGGGAGCACAGATACGCAGTATTTT. This chain links TRBV28 with TRBJ2-3; 7 positions match TRBD2. CDR3 size: 17 residues. V gave up 2 bases and J gave up 0 bases; unmatched junction bases: 8. Germline V gives CDR1 MDHEN, CDR2 SYDVKM.

The chain uses TRBV5-1 and TRBJ2-7; TRBD1 agrees at 9 bases. Germline CDR1 reads SGHRS; CDR2 reads YFSETQ. This CDR3 has 15 residues. The J segment lost 3 bases and the V segment lost 4 bases, leaving 8 bases of the junction unmatched. The CDR3 sequence is CASSGGTGSVYEQYF. The CDR3 DNA is TGCGCCAGCAGCGGCGGGACAGGGTCGGTCTACGAGCAGTACTTC.

This chain connects TRBV6-1 to TRBJ2-2; 8 bases fit TRBD1. This CDR3 comprises 14 residues. Germline lookup yields CDR1 MNHNS and CDR2 SASEGT. V gave up 7 bases and J gave up 4 bases; unmatched junction bases: 5. CDR3 bases: TGTGCCAGCAACCGACAGGGGTCCACCGGGGAGCTGTTTTTT. This gives the protein CASNRQGSTGELFF.

As for this clonotype: A much larger clone sits a single nucleotide away, making a read error possible. The chain links TRBV5-1 to TRBJ2-1; TRBD1 agrees at 7 bases. CDR1 SGHRS and CDR2 YFSETQ come from the germline V gene. The CDR3 has 15 residues. The V and J ends lost 1 base and 13 bases, in that order; junction bases with no gene match: 14. CDR3 coding DNA: TGCGCCAGCAGCTTGAGAGGAACAGGGGAAGGTGATCAGTTCTTC. Translating gives CASSLRGTGEGDQFF.

This chain connects TRBV7-9 to TRBJ1-2; 7 bases fit TRBD1. The CDR3 extends over 15 amino acids. Germline V gene data show CDR1 as SEHNR and CDR2 as FQNEAQ (reference sequence). The V segment lost 5 bases and the J segment 1 base; nucleotides outside the gene matches: 7. For the CDR3, the DNA is TGTGCCAGCAGCGGGGGACAGTCCTATAACTATGGCTACACCTTC. As protein: CASSGGQSYNYGYTF.

Notes on this clonotype: A read error may produce the germline difference seen at one junction end. The chain uses TRBV20-1 and TRBJ2-6; tentative D call: TRBD1 (6 bases). From germline, CDR1 is DFQATT and CDR2 SNEGSKA (reference sequence). This CDR3 spans 16 amino acids. The CDR3 bases are TGCAGTGCCAGAGCTCTGGGGGCAGGAGGGGCCAACGTCCTGACTTTC. Its protein product is CSARALGAGGANVLTF.

V is TRBV7-6 and J is TRBJ2-5; 7 positions match TRBD2. The CDR3 covers 15 residues. V lost 0 bases and J lost 5; bases outside the gene matches: 6. Germline V gives CDR1 SGHVS, CDR2 FNYEAQ. This CDR3 reads CASSLAPLRGETQYF. The CDR3 bases are TGTGCCAGCAGCTTAGCGCCCCTGCGGGGGGAGACCCAGTACTTC. The complete variable domain, with remaining parts taken from reference TRBV7-6 and TRBJ2-5, reads GAGVSQSPRYKVTKRGQDVALRCDPISGHVSLYWYRQALGQGPEFLTYFNYEAQQDKSGLPNDRFSAERPEGSISTLTIQRTEQRDSAMYRCASSLAPLRGETQYFGPGTRLLVL.

The chain employs TRBV5-1 and TRBJ2-5, with TRBD2 matching over 11 bases. J lost 5 bases, V lost 0 bases, and 3 bases had no gene match. CDR1 is SGHRS and CDR2 is YFSETQ in the germline V gene. The CDR3 runs 15 residues. The DNA of the CDR3 is TGCGCCAGCAGCTTGGTGACTAGCGGGGCTGAGACCCAGTACTTC. Translating gives CASSLVTSGAETQYF.

V and J are TRBV13 and TRBJ2-3; D uncertain. The CDR3 has 14 amino acids. Trimming removed 2 bases from V and 2 bases from J, with 8 bases in between. In germline, CDR1 is PRHDT, CDR2 FYEKMQ (reference sequence). The DNA of the CDR3 is TGTGCCAGCAGCTTAAAACTGTTCACAGATACGCAGTATTTT. Translated, it gives CASSLKLFTDTQYF.

The chain employs TRBV20-1 and TRBJ2-1; the D gene is possibly TRBD1 (6 bases). The CDR3 covers 16 residues. V was trimmed by 1 base and J by 0 bases, leaving 13 bases between them. The V gene's germline CDR1 is DFQATT and CDR2 SNEGSKA (reference sequence). CDR3 loop: CSARVQGHSSYNEQFF. The CDR3 region has the DNA TGCAGTGCTAGAGTCCAGGGGCATAGCTCCTACAATGAGCAGTTCTTC.

This chain links TRBV7-2 with TRBJ2-6; D not certain. CDR1 and CDR2 from the germline V gene are SGHTA and FQGNSA. The CDR3 contains 12 residues. V lost 8 bases and J 4 bases, leaving 6 bases between the germline ends. The CDR3 coding sequence is TGTGCCAGCGTCGTCGGGGCCAACGTCCTGACTTTC. It specifies CASVVGANVLTF.

The J gene is TRBJ2-7, the V gene TRBV6-2 or TRBV6-3; 12 nucleotides align to TRBD1. Germline V lookup: CDR1 MNHEY, CDR2 SVGEGT. The V segment lost 6 bases and the J segment 6 bases; nucleotides outside the gene matches: 15. This CDR3 region has 17 residues. CDR3 protein: CASSVRDRGRGLSEQYF. For the CDR3, the DNA is TGTGCCAGCAGCGTCCGGGACAGGGGGCGCGGACTATCCGAGCAGTACTTC.

The chain carries TRBV4-3 and TRBJ2-1; 8 positions match TRBD2. Germline loops: CDR1 LGHNA, CDR2 YSLEER. V gave up 3 bases and J gave up 13 bases; unmatched junction bases: 20. The length of the CDR3 is 17 residues. CDR3 sequence (DNA): TGCGCCAGCAGCCACGAAACTAGCGGAGTTAACCAAGAGACCCAGTTCTTC. It specifies CASSHETSGVNQETQFF.

This sequence joins TRBV5-1 and TRBJ2-3, with 7 bases lining up with TRBD2. Germline values: CDR1 SGHRS, CDR2 YFSETQ. CDR3 length: 15 amino acids. Trimming at V came to 4 bases and at J to 2 bases, leaving 7 bases not matched to a gene. CDR3 protein: CASSVPAGYTDTQYF. CDR3 bases: TGCGCCAGCAGCGTCCCAGCGGGGTACACAGATACGCAGTATTTT.

In its sample, this clonotype was seen a few times. The chain uses TRBV28 and TRBJ2-7; 8 nucleotides line up with TRBD2. From germline, CDR1 is MDHEN and CDR2 SYDVKM. The CDR3 has 13 residues. With 6 bases clipped from V and 5 bases from J, the junction kept 6 bases outside the gene matches. The CDR3: CASRDSGRDEQYF. For the CDR3, the DNA is TGTGCCAGCAGGGACTCCGGGAGGGACGAGCAGTACTTC.